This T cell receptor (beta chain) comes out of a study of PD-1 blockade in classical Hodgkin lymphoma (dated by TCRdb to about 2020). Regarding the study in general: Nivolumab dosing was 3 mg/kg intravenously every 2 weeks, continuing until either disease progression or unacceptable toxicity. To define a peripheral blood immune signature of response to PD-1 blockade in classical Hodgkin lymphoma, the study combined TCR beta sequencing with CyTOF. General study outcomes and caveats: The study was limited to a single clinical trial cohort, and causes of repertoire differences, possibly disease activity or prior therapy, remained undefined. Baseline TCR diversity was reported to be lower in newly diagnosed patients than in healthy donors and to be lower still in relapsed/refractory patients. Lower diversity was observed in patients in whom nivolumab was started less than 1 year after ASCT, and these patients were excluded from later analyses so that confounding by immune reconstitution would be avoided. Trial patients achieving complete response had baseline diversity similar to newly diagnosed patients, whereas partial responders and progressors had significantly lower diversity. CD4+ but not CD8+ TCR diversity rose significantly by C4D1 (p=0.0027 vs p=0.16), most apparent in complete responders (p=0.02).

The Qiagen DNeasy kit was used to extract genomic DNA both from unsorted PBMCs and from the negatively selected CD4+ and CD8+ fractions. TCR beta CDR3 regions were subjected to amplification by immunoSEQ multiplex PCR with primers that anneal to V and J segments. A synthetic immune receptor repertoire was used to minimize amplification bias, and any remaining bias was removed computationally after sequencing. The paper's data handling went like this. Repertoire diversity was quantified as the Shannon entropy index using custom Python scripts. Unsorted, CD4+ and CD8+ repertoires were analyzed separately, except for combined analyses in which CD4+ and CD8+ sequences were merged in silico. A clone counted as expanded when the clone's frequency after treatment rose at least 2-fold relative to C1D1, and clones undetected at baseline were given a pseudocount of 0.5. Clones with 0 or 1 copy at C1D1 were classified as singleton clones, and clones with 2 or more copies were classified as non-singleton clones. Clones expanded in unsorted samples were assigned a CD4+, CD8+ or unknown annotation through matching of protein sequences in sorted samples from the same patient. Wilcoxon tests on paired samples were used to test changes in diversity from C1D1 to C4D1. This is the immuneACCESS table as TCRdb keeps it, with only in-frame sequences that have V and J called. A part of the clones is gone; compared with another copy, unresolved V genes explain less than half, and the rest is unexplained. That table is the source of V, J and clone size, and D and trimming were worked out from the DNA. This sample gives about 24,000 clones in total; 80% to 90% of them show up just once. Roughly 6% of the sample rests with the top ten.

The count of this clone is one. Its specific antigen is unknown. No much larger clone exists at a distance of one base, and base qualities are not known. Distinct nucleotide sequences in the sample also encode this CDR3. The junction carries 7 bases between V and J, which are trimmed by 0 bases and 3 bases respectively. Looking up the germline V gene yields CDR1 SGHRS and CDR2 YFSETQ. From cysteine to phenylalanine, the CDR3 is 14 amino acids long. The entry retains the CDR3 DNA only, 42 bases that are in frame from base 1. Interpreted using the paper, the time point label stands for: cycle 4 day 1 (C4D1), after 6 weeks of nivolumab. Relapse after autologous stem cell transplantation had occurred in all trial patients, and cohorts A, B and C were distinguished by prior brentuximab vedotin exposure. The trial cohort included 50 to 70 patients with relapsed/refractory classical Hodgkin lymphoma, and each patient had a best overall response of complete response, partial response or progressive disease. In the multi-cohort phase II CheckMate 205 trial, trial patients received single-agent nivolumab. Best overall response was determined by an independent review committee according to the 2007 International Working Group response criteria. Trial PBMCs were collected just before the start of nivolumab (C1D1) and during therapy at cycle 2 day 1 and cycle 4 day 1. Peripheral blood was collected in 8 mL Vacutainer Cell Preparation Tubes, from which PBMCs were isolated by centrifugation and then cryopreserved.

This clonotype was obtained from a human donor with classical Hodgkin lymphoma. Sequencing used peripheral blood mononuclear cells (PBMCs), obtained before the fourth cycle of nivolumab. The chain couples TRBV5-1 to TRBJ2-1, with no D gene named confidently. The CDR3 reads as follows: CASSLGLSYNEQFF. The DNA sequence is TGCGCCAGCAGCTTGGGGCTTAGCTACAATGAGCAGTTCTTC.